Listed below are T cell receptor beta chains from one sample, sequenced in a study of Ad26.COV2.S vaccination and SARS-CoV-2 variants. Assay: immunoSEQ multiplex PCR; the TCRdb copy retains only in-frame clones and omits some. This table has about 480,000 clones, around 85% appearing once. The sequences come from peripheral blood, collected in a trial of Ad26.COV2.S vaccine versus placebo. The receptors were gathered from a person aged 18-60 years who received the Ad26.COV2.S COVID-19 vaccine or a placebo. CDR3s include the opening cysteine and the closing phenylalanine or tryptophan. Fields, in order: J gene, CDR3 length, clone size, V gene, D gene, CDR3 DNA, CDR3 protein. The D gene is left open where the match is weak. Clone size, where shown, is once, few, many, or a class for clones that have expanded.

J gene: TRBJ2-2
CDR3 length: 13
clone size: NA
V gene: TRBV18
D gene: NA
CDR3 DNA: TGTGCCAGCTCACCAGGGCCCACCGGGGAGCTGTTTTTT
CDR3 protein: CASSPGPTGELFF

J gene: TRBJ2-2
CDR3 length: 14
clone size: once
V gene: TRBV11-3
D gene: NA
CDR3 DNA: TGTGCCAGCAGCCCCCGCCGGGACGTCGGGGAGCTGTTTTTT
CDR3 protein: CASSPRRDVGELFF

J gene: TRBJ1-2
CDR3 length: 14
clone size: NA
V gene: TRBV28
D gene: NA
CDR3 DNA: TGTGCCAGCAGTTTAGAGTACAGGGACTATGGCTACACCTTC
CDR3 protein: CASSLEYRDYGYTF

J gene: TRBJ2-7
CDR3 length: 18
clone size: NA
V gene: TRBV23-1
D gene: TRBD1
CDR3 DNA: TGCGCCAGCACAACCCGGGACAGGTTAAGACTCAGCTCCTACGAGCAGTACTTC
CDR3 protein: CASTTRDRLRLSSYEQYF

J gene: TRBJ2-7
CDR3 length: 13
clone size: NA
V gene: TRBV10-3
D gene: NA
CDR3 DNA: TGTGCCATCAGGCACCAGGTCGGGGACGAGCAGTACTTC
CDR3 protein: CAIRHQVGDEQYF

J gene: TRBJ1-5
CDR3 length: 16
clone size: NA
V gene: TRBV19
D gene: TRBD1
CDR3 DNA: TGTGCCAGTAGTATGGGACAGGGCGTGAGCAATCAGCCCCAGCATTTT
CDR3 protein: CASSMGQGVSNQPQHF

J gene: TRBJ1-4
CDR3 length: 13
clone size: NA
V gene: TRBV30
D gene: NA
CDR3 DNA: TGTGCCTGGAGTGCCGGGAATAGTGAAAAACTGTTTTTT
CDR3 protein: CAWSAGNSEKLFF

J gene: TRBJ1-2
CDR3 length: 16
clone size: few
V gene: TRBV24-1
D gene: TRBD1
CDR3 DNA: TGTGCCACCAGTGACTCCCCGGGACAGGAGGACTATGGCTACACCTTC
CDR3 protein: CATSDSPGQEDYGYTF

J gene: TRBJ2-7
CDR3 length: 14
clone size: NA
V gene: TRBV27
D gene: NA
CDR3 DNA: TGTGCCAGCAGTTTAGGAGGGGTTTCCTACGAGCAGTACTTC
CDR3 protein: CASSLGGVSYEQYF

J gene: TRBJ2-1
CDR3 length: 19
clone size: NA
V gene: TRBV9
D gene: NA
CDR3 DNA: TGTGCCAGCAGCGTTGGCCCATCCCCCGGGATCCTCTCCTACAATGAGCAGTTCTTC
CDR3 protein: CASSVGPSPGILSYNEQFF

J gene: TRBJ2-3
CDR3 length: 15
clone size: NA
V gene: TRBV7-2
D gene: NA
CDR3 DNA: TGTGCCAGCAGCTTAGCGCAGGCTAGCACAGATACGCAGTATTTT
CDR3 protein: CASSLAQASTDTQYF

J gene: TRBJ2-3
CDR3 length: 16
clone size: NA
V gene: TRBV4-1
D gene: TRBD2
CDR3 DNA: TGCGCCAGCAGCCAAGATCTCGCGGGGGGTACAGATACGCAGTATTTT
CDR3 protein: CASSQDLAGGTDTQYF

J gene: TRBJ2-7
CDR3 length: 16
clone size: NA
V gene: TRBV9
D gene: TRBD2
CDR3 DNA: TGTGCCAGCAGCGCGCTAGCGGGAGAACCCCCCTACGAGCAGTACTTC
CDR3 protein: CASSALAGEPPYEQYF

J gene: TRBJ2-1
CDR3 length: 16
clone size: once
V gene: TRBV7-2
D gene: NA
CDR3 DNA: TGTGCCAGCAGCTTAAGCAGGGGGACTCGCGTAGGGGAGCAGTTCTTC
CDR3 protein: CASSLSRGTRVGEQFF

J gene: TRBJ2-3
CDR3 length: 17
clone size: NA
V gene: TRBV18
D gene: NA
CDR3 DNA: TGTGCCAGCTCACCACCGGAGGGAGGGGGTCGCACAGATACGCAGTATTTT
CDR3 protein: CASSPPEGGGRTDTQYF

J gene: TRBJ2-7
CDR3 length: 15
clone size: NA
V gene: TRBV4-3
D gene: NA
CDR3 DNA: TGCGCCAGCAGCCCCCGTTGGGTTACCTACTACGAGCAGTACTTC
CDR3 protein: CASSPRWVTYYEQYF

J gene: TRBJ1-1
CDR3 length: 13
clone size: NA
V gene: TRBV6-6
D gene: NA
CDR3 DNA: TGTGCCAGCAGCCTTCAGACAGTCACTGAAGCTTTCTTT
CDR3 protein: CASSLQTVTEAFF

J gene: TRBJ2-7
CDR3 length: 19
clone size: NA
V gene: TRBV10-3
D gene: NA
CDR3 DNA: TGTGCCATCAGTGAGTCGACAGGTGGGCAGGGAGGATTTCGCTACGAGCAGTACTTC
CDR3 protein: CAISESTGGQGGFRYEQYF

J gene: TRBJ1-2
CDR3 length: 15
clone size: NA
V gene: TRBV10-3
D gene: NA
CDR3 DNA: TGTGCCATCAGGGACAGCCGCTACCCTCTTGATGGCTACACCTTC
CDR3 protein: CAIRDSRYPLDGYTF

J gene: TRBJ2-3
CDR3 length: 16
clone size: NA
V gene: TRBV9
D gene: TRBD1
CDR3 DNA: TGTGCCAGCAGCGTAAAGGGGACAGGGGGACTAGATACGCAGTATTTT
CDR3 protein: CASSVKGTGGLDTQYF